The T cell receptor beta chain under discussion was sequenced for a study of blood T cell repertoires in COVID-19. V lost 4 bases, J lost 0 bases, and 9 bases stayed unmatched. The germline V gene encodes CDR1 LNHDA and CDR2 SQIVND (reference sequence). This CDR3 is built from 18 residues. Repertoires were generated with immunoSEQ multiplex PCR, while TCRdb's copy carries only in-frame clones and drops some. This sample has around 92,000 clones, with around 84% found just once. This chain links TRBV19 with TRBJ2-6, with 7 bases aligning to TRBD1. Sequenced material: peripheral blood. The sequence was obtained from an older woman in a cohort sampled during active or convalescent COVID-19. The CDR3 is CASSTGQTIFSGANVLTF. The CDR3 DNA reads TGTGCCAGTAGTACGGGACAGACAATTTTCTCTGGGGCCAACGTCCTGACTTTC.